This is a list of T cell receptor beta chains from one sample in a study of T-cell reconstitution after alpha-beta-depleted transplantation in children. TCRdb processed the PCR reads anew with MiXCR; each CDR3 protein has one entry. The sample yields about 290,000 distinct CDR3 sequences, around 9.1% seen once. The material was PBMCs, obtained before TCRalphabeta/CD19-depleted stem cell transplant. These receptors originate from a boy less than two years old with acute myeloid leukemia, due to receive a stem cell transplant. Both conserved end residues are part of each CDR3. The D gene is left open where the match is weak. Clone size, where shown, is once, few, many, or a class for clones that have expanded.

CSVTRTSGKETQYF TGCAGCGTTACCCGAACTAGCGGGAAAGAGACCCAGTACTTC TRBJ2-5 TRBD2 few TRBV29-1
CASRGDRVGSYEQYF TGTGCCAGCAGGGGTGACAGGGTCGGGTCCTACGAGCAGTACTTC TRBJ2-7 TRBD1 . TRBV6-1
CASSLPGIGELFF TGTGCCAGCAGCTTACCCGGAATCGGGGAGCTGTTTTTT TRBJ2-2 . . TRBV7-3
CASSLFPDQPQHF TGTGCCAGCAGCCTATTCCCTGATCAGCCCCAGCATTTT TRBJ1-5 . many TRBV12-3/TRBV12-4
CSVGDSRGEQYF TGCAGCGTTGGGGACTCACGCGGCGAGCAGTACTTC TRBJ2-7 . many TRBV29-1
CASSYDQALAEQYF TGTGCCAGCAGTTACGACCAGGCCCTGGCTGAGCAGTACTTC TRBJ2-7 . . TRBV6-5
CASSPGLAPQETQYF TGTGCCAGCAGCCCGGGACTAGCTCCGCAGGAGACCCAGTACTTC TRBJ2-5 TRBD2 many TRBV11-2
CASSRKNYEQYF TGTGCCAGCTCCAGGAAGAATTACGAGCAGTACTTC TRBJ2-7 . many TRBV25-1
CASSFGADFTGELFF TGTGCCAGCAGCTTTGGGGCAGACTTTACCGGGGAGCTGTTTTTT TRBJ2-2 . many TRBV7-9
CSARPGTGYYNEQFF TGCAGTGCTAGACCCGGGACAGGGTATTACAATGAGCAGTTCTTC TRBJ2-1 TRBD1 many TRBV20-1
CAISQATTSGRGREQFF TGTGCCATCAGCCAAGCTACGACTAGCGGGAGAGGAAGGGAGCAGTTCTTC TRBJ2-1 TRBD2 many TRBV3-1
CASSLDRRSTGELFF TGTGCCAGCAGCTTGGACAGAAGGAGCACCGGGGAGCTGTTTTTT TRBJ2-2 . many TRBV5-5
CASSQVKGLLTDTQYF TGCGCCAGCAGCCAAGTTAAAGGACTCCTCACAGATACGCAGTATTTT TRBJ2-3 . many TRBV4-1
CASSSTSSRSYEQYF TGTGCCAGCAGCTCTACTAGCTCTCGCTCCTACGAGCAGTACTTC TRBJ2-7 . many TRBV7-9
CASSSSNRLNYGYTF TGCGCCAGCAGCTCGTCGAACAGACTAAACTATGGCTACACCTTC TRBJ1-2 . many TRBV5-1
CASSHRNQPQHF TGTGCCAGCAGTCACCGTAATCAGCCCCAGCATTTT TRBJ1-5 . many TRBV6-5
CASSLDGGEDTEAFF TGCGCCAGCAGCTTGGACGGGGGGGAGGACACTGAAGCTTTCTTT TRBJ1-1 . many TRBV5-1